This TCR beta chain was captured by sequencing in a study of T-cell reconstitution after alpha-beta-depleted transplantation in children (dated by TCRdb to about 2016). Concerning the study at large: Using TCR repertoire profiling, the study followed T-cell immune reconstitution in a quantitative way in children after TCRalphabeta/CD19-depleted allogeneic hematopoietic cell transplantation.

Preparation of the library involved PCR. TCRdb records Illumina HiSeq 2500 as the sequencer. To normalize quantification of the TCRbeta repertoire, the TCR libraries were built with molecular barcoding that relied on unique molecular identifiers. TCRdb's own reprocessing of the public reads used fastp at Q25 and MiXCR and kept productive beta chains. CDR3 protein duplicates are merged, each entry listing the most common genes and DNA. In all, the sample holds about 3,800 distinct CDR3 sequences, and around 10% of those were seen once. The top ten constitute less than 55% of the sample. CDR1 and CDR2 are read off the germline V gene as SQVTM and ANQGSEA. Counted from cysteine to phenylalanine, this CDR3 has 10 amino acids. This entry keeps only the CDR3 DNA: 30 bases, framed from base 1. Trimming takes 6 bases from V and 6 bases from J, and the germline ends sit 5 bases apart. Overall results and qualifications from the work: Apparently early alphabetaT-cell count recovery about two months after transplant reportedly relied on only several hundred rapidly expanded clones derived from non-depleted graft cells. The frequencies of hyperexpanded clones fell over the following months, and after one year, T-cell counts and TCRbeta diversity were mostly attributed to newly produced T cells. In some patients, the high TCRbeta diversity seen at day 60 was put down to recipient T cells and intrathymic progenitors that had survived conditioning.

The treatment or condition label here, explained by the study, means: allogeneic hematopoietic cell transplantation with graft depleted of TCRalphabeta T cells and CD19 B cells. TCRalphabeta/CD19-depleted allogeneic hematopoietic cell grafts were given to the transplant recipients, all of whom were children. This clonotype showed up many times. This receptor's antigen is unknown. Base-call qualities are not available, and no considerably larger clone is one nucleotide away. This clonotype was sampled from a male patient aged 2 to 10 who had a stem cell transplant for acute lymphoblastic leukemia, so the T cells may come from the graft donor. The source was PBMCs, mostly from graft donor cells, collected 180 days after TCRalphabeta/CD19-depleted stem cell transplant. The chain is encoded by TRBV29-1 joined to TRBJ2-2, with the D gene uncertain. The sequence in DNA is TGCAGCGTAATCCCCGGGGAGCTGTTTTTT. Its translation reads: CSVIPGELFF.